A single T cell receptor beta chain is shown here with its context. Its antigen is not known. These data are taken from a study of cytomegalovirus exposure and HLA in healthy donors. Study background: In an earlier analysis, approximately 120 million unique TCR beta sequences were found from 200 million or so T cells. Study observations and caveats: Earlier analysis looked at TCR beta V segments, and most were productive about 90% or about 30% of the time. An assumption of roughly uniform sequencing depth across donors underlay the presence/absence analyses. In a later analysis, across HLA loci, associated TCR counts were highest for DRB1, lowest for HLA-C.

V lost 0 bases and J lost 4, with 4 bases in between. Germline V gene lookup returns CDR1 SEHNR and CDR2 FQNEAQ (reference sequence). The CDR3 has 13 amino acids. The PCR was carried out with 60 Vbeta primers and 13 Jbeta primers. Using immunoSEQ multiplex PCR, the repertoire was profiled, and TCRdb retains in-frame clones only, with some absent. The profile covers 150,000 or so clones, with more than 80% appearing a single time and approximately 0.78% taken by the ten largest. Sample: PBMCs. This receptor was identified in a woman younger than 35 in good health and CMV-seronegative. The V call is TRBV7-9, the J call TRBJ2-1; D remains unclear. CDR3 amino acids: CASSLASYNEQFF. The CDR3, as DNA: TGTGCCAGCAGCTTAGCTTCGTACAATGAGCAGTTCTTC.